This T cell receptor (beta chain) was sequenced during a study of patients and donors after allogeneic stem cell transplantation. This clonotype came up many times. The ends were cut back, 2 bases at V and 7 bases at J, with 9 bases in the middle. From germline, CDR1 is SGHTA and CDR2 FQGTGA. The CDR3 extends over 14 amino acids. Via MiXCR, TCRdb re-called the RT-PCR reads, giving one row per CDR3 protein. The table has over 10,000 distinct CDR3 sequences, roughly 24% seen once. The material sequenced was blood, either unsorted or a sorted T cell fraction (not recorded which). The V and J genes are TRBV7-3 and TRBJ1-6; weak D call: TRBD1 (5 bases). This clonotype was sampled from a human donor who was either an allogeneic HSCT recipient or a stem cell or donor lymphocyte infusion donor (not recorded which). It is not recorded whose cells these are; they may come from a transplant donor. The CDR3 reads CASSLGGFNSPLHF. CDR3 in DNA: TGTGCCAGCAGCTTAGGGGGTTTCAATTCACCCCTCCACTTT.